This T cell receptor beta chain stems from a study of blood T cell repertoires in COVID-19. Study summary: Spain, Italy and the United States supplied samples that represented acute and convalescent COVID-19.

The CDR3 contains 13 residues. Trimming left V 1 base short and J 6 bases short, with 9 bases between. Germline V gene sequence: CDR1 SEHNR, CDR2 FQNEAQ (reference sequence). Participant ages covered about 18 to 95 years across approximately 25 US areas. Grouping used clinical history reported by participants in a survey and questionnaire. In the study's own analysis: Amplification of reference gene primers was used by the study to estimate nucleated cell counts. Here immunoSEQ multiplex PCR was the method, and the copy in TCRdb shows in-frame clones only, minus some. The V and J calls and clone size were taken over from that table, and D and trimming were inferred from the DNA. The data show under 250,000 clones, with around 90% seen just once and roughly 2.6% held by the top ten.

The receptor was derived from a woman aged 25-40 years with acute COVID-19. Specimen: PBMCs or T cells enriched from blood (not recorded which). This sequence joins TRBV7-9 and TRBJ1-1; D ambiguous. The CDR3 DNA is TGTGCCAGCAGCTTAGGAGGGTTTTCTGAAGCTTTCTTT. Translation: CASSLGGFSEAFF.